Below, 3 T cell receptor beta chains from the same sample are listed, as sequenced in a study of T cell responses to AZD1222 COVID-19 vaccine. Sequencing used immunoSEQ multiplex PCR; TCRdb keeps in-frame clones, though not all of them. The data show tens of thousands of clones, 86% seen once. The specimen comprised peripheral blood, sampled on day 0 of AZD1222 vaccination. The receptors here all came from an adult in good health.

The V and J genes are TRBV10-2 and TRBJ2-7; D might be TRBD1 (5 bases). There are 12 residues in the CDR3. Per the germline V gene, CDR1 is WSHSY and CDR2 is SAAADI. The V end lost 2 bases, the J end lost 6 bases, and 8 bases lay between the germline ends. The chain's CDR3 is CASSEQGSEQYF. CDR3 bases: TGCGCCAGCAGTGAGCAGGGTTCCGAGCAGTACTTC.

This clone has just one count. This chain links TRBV15 with TRBJ2-1; 15 bases are shared with TRBD2. This CDR3 contains 17 residues. Germline V lookup: CDR1 LNHNV, CDR2 YYDKDF (reference sequence). J gave up 7 bases and V 0 bases, and 4 bases lay outside the gene matches. The CDR3 sequence: CATSRDPGTSGRNEQFF. The DNA for the CDR3 is TGTGCCACCAGCAGAGATCCTGGGACTAGCGGGAGGAATGAGCAGTTCTTC.

This rearrangement joins TRBV6-6 to TRBJ2-7; D uncertain. This CDR3 contains 13 residues. V lost 5 bases and J lost 5, with 13 bases in between. From germline, CDR1 is MNHNY and CDR2 SVGAGI (reference sequence). The CDR3 spells CASSPYTYNEQYF. DNA for the CDR3: TGTGCCAGCAGTCCCTACACCTACAACGAGCAGTACTTC.